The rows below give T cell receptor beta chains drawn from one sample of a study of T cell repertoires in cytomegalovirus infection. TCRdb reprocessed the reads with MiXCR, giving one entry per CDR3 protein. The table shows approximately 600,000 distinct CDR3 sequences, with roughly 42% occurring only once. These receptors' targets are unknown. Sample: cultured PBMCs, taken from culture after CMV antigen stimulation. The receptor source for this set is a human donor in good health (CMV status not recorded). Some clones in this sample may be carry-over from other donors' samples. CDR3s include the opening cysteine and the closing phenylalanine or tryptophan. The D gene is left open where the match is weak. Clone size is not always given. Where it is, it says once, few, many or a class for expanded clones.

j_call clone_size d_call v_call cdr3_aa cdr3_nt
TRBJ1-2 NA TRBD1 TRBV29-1 CSVSTGAGYGYTF TGCAGCGTTTCGACAGGGGCTGGCTATGGCTACACCTTC
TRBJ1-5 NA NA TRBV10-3 CAISRTDSNQPQHF TGTGCCATCAGTCGTACAGATAGCAATCAGCCCCAGCATTTT
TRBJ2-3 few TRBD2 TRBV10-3 CAIRSSGSHDTQYF TGTGCCATCAGATCTAGCGGGAGTCACGATACGCAGTATTTT
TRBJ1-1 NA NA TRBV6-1 CASSEVFGEGDGTEAFF TGTGCCAGCAGTGAAGTTTTCGGTGAGGGGGACGGCACTGAAGCTTTCTTT
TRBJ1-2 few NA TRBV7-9 CASSASGLTAYGYTF TGTGCCAGCAGCGCCTCGGGGCTGACCGCCTATGGCTACACCTTC
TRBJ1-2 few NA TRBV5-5 CASSLAPLTRQGGNYGYTF TGTGCCAGCAGCTTGGCTCCCTTAACCCGACAAGGCGGAAACTATGGCTACACCTTC
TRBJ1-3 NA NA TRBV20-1 CSARDSKSGNTIYF TGCAGTGCTAGAGACAGTAAATCTGGAAACACCATATATTTT
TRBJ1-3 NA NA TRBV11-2 CASSFRGGRDQSTIYF TGTGCCAGCAGCTTTAGGGGGGGGCGCGATCAAAGCACCATATATTTT
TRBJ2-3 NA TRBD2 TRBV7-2 CASSYAIAGGGSDTQYF TGTGCCAGCAGCTATGCCATAGCGGGGGGTGGTTCAGATACGCAGTATTTT
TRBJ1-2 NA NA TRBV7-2 CASSSDRFGGYTF TGTGCCAGCAGCTCTGACAGGTTCGGGGGCTACACCTTC
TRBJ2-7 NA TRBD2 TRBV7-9 CASSSVTSAYEQYF TGTGCCAGCAGCTCCGTGACTAGCGCATACGAGCAGTACTTC
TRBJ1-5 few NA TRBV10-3 CAITEGADQPQHF TGTGCCATCACCGAAGGCGCGGATCAGCCCCAGCATTTT
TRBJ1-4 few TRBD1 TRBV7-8 CASSPLGDRGEKLFF TGTGCCAGCAGCCCCCTTGGGGACAGGGGCGAAAAACTGTTTTTT
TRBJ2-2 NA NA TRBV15 CATSKSVAANTGELFF TGTGCCACCAGCAAAAGCGTTGCCGCGAACACCGGGGAGCTGTTTTTT
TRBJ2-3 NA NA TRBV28 CASSSATPYMTDTQYF TGTGCCAGCAGTTCAGCCACCCCCTACATGACAGATACGCAGTATTTT
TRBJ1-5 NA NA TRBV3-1 CASSHLDSQPQHF TGTGCCAGCAGTCATCTTGACAGTCAGCCCCAGCATTTT
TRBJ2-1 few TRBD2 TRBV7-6 CASSLVPGLAGLPYNEQFF TGTGCCAGCAGCTTAGTTCCGGGACTAGCGGGGCTGCCCTACAATGAGCAGTTCTTC
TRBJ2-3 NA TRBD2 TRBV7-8 CASSRTSGNPDTQYF TGTGCCAGCAGCAGAACTAGCGGGAACCCAGATACGCAGTATTTT
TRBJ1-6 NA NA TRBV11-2 CASSNPRGGPLHF TGTGCCAGCAGCAACCCTAGGGGGGGCCCCCTCCACTTT
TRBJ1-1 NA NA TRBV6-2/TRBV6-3 CASSYMQEMLNTEAFF TGTGCCAGCAGTTATATGCAGGAAATGTTGAACACTGAAGCTTTCTTT
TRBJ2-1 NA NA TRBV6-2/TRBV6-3 CASRGRATPDF TGTGCCAGCAGGGGTAGAGCGACCCCCGACTTC
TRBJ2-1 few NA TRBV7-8 CASSVRDKAQFF TGTGCCAGCAGCGTCCGGGACAAAGCGCAGTTCTTC
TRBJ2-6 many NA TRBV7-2 CASSPGPSGANVLTF TGTGCCAGCAGCCCCGGTCCTTCTGGGGCCAACGTCCTGACTTTC
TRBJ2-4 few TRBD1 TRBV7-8 CASTSLGGRAKNIQYF TGTGCCAGCACCTCATTAGGGGGCAGAGCCAAAAACATTCAGTACTTC
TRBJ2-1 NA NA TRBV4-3 CASSHARATGINEQFF TGCGCCAGCAGCCACGCGCGGGCGACAGGAATCAATGAGCAGTTCTTC
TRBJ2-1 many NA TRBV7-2 CASSGTGAYEQFF TGTGCCAGCAGTGGTACGGGAGCTTATGAGCAGTTCTTC
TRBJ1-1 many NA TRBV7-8 CASSLAEGIANTEAFF TGTGCCAGCAGCTTAGCCGAAGGCATCGCGAACACTGAAGCTTTCTTT
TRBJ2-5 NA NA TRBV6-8 CASSYSIRGEETQYF TGTGCCAGCAGTTACTCGATCAGAGGAGAAGAGACCCAGTACTTC
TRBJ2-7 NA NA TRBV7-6 CASSLGDAEQYF TGTGCCAGCAGCTTAGGAGACGCCGAGCAGTACTTC
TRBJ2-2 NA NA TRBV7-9 CASSLVKFGVPGELFF TGTGCCAGCAGCTTAGTGAAGTTCGGGGTCCCCGGGGAGCTGTTTTTT
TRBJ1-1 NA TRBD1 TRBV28 CASRISLQGATEAFF TGTGCCAGCAGGATTAGCCTACAGGGGGCCACTGAAGCTTTCTTT